A selection of T cell receptor beta chains follows, all from one sample in a study of blood T cell repertoires in COVID-19. Measured with immunoSEQ multiplex PCR; TCRdb has only the in-frame clones, and not every one. Of some 250,000 clones in the sample, about 73% were seen once. Sequenced material: peripheral blood. The source is a woman older than 75 with acute or convalescent COVID-19. The CDR3 runs from the conserved cysteine through the conserved F or W. The order of the fields is D gene, clone size, J gene, V gene, CDR3 DNA, CDR3 protein. D genes are given only for firm matches. Some rows mark clone size as missing; the rest say once, few, many or name a class of expanded clone.

d_call: TRBD1
clone_size: .
j_call: TRBJ2-1
v_call: TRBV18
cdr3_nt: TGTGCCAGCTCACCCGGACAGGGGTGGTACAATGAGCAGTTCTTC
cdr3_aa: CASSPGQGWYNEQFF

d_call: TRBD2
clone_size: .
j_call: TRBJ2-3
v_call: TRBV11-2
cdr3_nt: TGTGCCAGCAGCTTATTGACTAGCGGGAGCGTCACAGATACGCAGTATTTT
cdr3_aa: CASSLLTSGSVTDTQYF

d_call: TRBD2
clone_size: few
j_call: TRBJ2-3
v_call: TRBV18
cdr3_nt: TGTGCCAGCTCAAAAGACCTAGCGGGCACAGATACGCAGTATTTT
cdr3_aa: CASSKDLAGTDTQYF

d_call: TRBD2
clone_size: .
j_call: TRBJ2-7
v_call: TRBV5-1
cdr3_nt: TGCGCCAGCAGCCCTTTAGCGGGAGCTTACTCCTACGAGCAGTACTTC
cdr3_aa: CASSPLAGAYSYEQYF

d_call: TRBD1
clone_size: .
j_call: TRBJ1-2
v_call: TRBV6-5
cdr3_nt: TGTGCCAGCAGTTACTCCCGGGACAGGGGTGTTGGCTACACCTTC
cdr3_aa: CASSYSRDRGVGYTF

d_call: .
clone_size: .
j_call: TRBJ1-2
v_call: TRBV6-5
cdr3_nt: TGTGCCAGCAGCAAGACAGGTGTCGATGGCTACACCTTC
cdr3_aa: CASSKTGVDGYTF

d_call: .
clone_size: .
j_call: TRBJ1-5
v_call: TRBV7-2
cdr3_nt: TGTGCCAGCAGCTTACAGGGCGCTCAGCCCCAGCATTTT
cdr3_aa: CASSLQGAQPQHF

d_call: TRBD2
clone_size: .
j_call: TRBJ2-1
v_call: TRBV28
cdr3_nt: TGTGCCAGCAGTGAACGAGGGAGGGGCCCTTACAATGAGCAGTTCTTC
cdr3_aa: CASSERGRGPYNEQFF

d_call: TRBD1
clone_size: .
j_call: TRBJ1-4
v_call: TRBV3-1/TRBV3-2
cdr3_nt: TGTGCCAGCAGTCCAGGGGGAGGAATTAATGAAAAACTGTTTTTT
cdr3_aa: CASSPGGGINEKLFF

d_call: .
clone_size: .
j_call: TRBJ1-3
v_call: TRBV5-1
cdr3_nt: TGCGCCAGCAGCTTGGGGGCGCCGGGAAACACCATATATTTT
cdr3_aa: CASSLGAPGNTIYF

d_call: .
clone_size: .
j_call: TRBJ1-4
v_call: TRBV3-1/TRBV3-2
cdr3_nt: TGTGCCAGCAGCCAAGGTTTTAGGGGAACTAATGAAAAACTGTTTTTT
cdr3_aa: CASSQGFRGTNEKLFF

d_call: TRBD1
clone_size: few
j_call: TRBJ1-2
v_call: TRBV3-1/TRBV3-2
cdr3_nt: TGTGCCAGCAGCCAGGCAGGGGGCGATGGCTACACCTTC
cdr3_aa: CASSQAGGDGYTF

d_call: .
clone_size: .
j_call: TRBJ2-5
v_call: TRBV6-5
cdr3_nt: TGTGCCAGCAGTCCCAAATCCCTCGGCCAAGAGACCCAGTACTTC
cdr3_aa: CASSPKSLGQETQYF

d_call: .
clone_size: .
j_call: TRBJ1-1
v_call: TRBV5-1
cdr3_nt: TGCGCCAGCAGCTCGAGTATGAACACTGAAGCTTTCTTT
cdr3_aa: CASSSSMNTEAFF

d_call: TRBD1
clone_size: .
j_call: TRBJ2-7
v_call: TRBV6-5
cdr3_nt: TGTGCCAGCAGTTCAGGGACAGGGGTCTACGAGCAGTACTTC
cdr3_aa: CASSSGTGVYEQYF

d_call: .
clone_size: few
j_call: TRBJ2-3
v_call: TRBV6-5
cdr3_nt: TGTGCCAGCACCGGGAGGGGGCCCACAGATACGCAGTATTTT
cdr3_aa: CASTGRGPTDTQYF

d_call: TRBD1
clone_size: once
j_call: TRBJ2-1
v_call: TRBV19
cdr3_nt: TGTGCCAGTAGTAAAGCCGGGACAGGGGAGAATGAGCAGTTCTTC
cdr3_aa: CASSKAGTGENEQFF

d_call: .
clone_size: .
j_call: TRBJ2-5
v_call: TRBV5-1
cdr3_nt: TGCGCCAGCAGCTCCGGAGGGTTCGGAGAGACCCAGTACTTC
cdr3_aa: CASSSGGFGETQYF

d_call: .
clone_size: .
j_call: TRBJ1-2
v_call: TRBV7-9
cdr3_nt: TGTGCCAGCAGCCTCCGACGGGGGGAAGGCTCGGGTGGCTACACCTTC
cdr3_aa: CASSLRRGEGSGGYTF

d_call: .
clone_size: .
j_call: TRBJ2-3
v_call: TRBV18
cdr3_nt: TGTGCCAGCTCACCGCGTATGGCGGGGCGATTCACAGATACGCAGTATTTT
cdr3_aa: CASSPRMAGRFTDTQYF